The TCR beta chain described here comes from a study of blood T cell repertoires in COVID-19. Study summary: Some COVID-19 samples were acute and others convalescent; all came from the United States, Italy and Spain. From T cells, B-cell-depleted T cells, or PBMCs came the material, which was cDNA or gDNA.

Per the study methods: Scientists estimated how many nucleated cells there were by amplifying reference gene primers. Only in-frame clones appear in the TCRdb table, and some are missing; sequencing was by immunoSEQ multiplex PCR. The V and J calls and clone size were taken over from that table, and D and trimming were inferred from the DNA. The sample has approximately 190,000 clones; 84% are singletons. Participants' reported clinical history set cohort assignment. The table lists this clone with a few counts. CDR3 size: 17 residues. Germline CDR1 and CDR2: MDHEN and SYDVKM. V was trimmed by 6 bases and J by 1 base, leaving 19 bases between them.

The rearrangement joins TRBV28 to TRBJ1-3; D might be TRBD1 (5 bases). This clonotype was sampled from a woman in her thirties who had been exposed to COVID-19. Sequenced sample: PBMCs or T cells enriched from blood (not recorded which). CDR3 protein: CASSLPSVGGSGNTIYF. CDR3 in DNA: TGTGCCAGCAGCCTCCCGTCGGTGGGGGGATCTGGAAACACCATATATTTT.